This T cell receptor (beta chain) was sequenced in a study of vaccination and CD4 T cells after COVID-19. Whole-study context: Post-vaccine sample collection happened at a median of approximately 77 days after dose two, ranging 14 to 241.

With the Oncomine TCR Beta short-read assay, DNA from cultured CD4+ T cells was sequenced. Researchers extracted genomic DNA from CD4+ T cells that had been cultured. TCRdb redid the calling of the PCR reads with MiXCR, one entry per CDR3 protein. The sample records about 5,600 distinct CDR3 sequences, over 35% being singletons. Treatment reported: approximately 11-day PBMC culture with coronavirus spike peptide pools or control peptides (ViraFEST assay). Investigators obtained the unexposed donor's CD4+ T cells before the COVID-19 pandemic (2011-2018). CD4+ T cells were isolated by negative selection after approximately eleven days of culture. Where cells permitted, unexposed-donor CD4+ T cells were probed with SARS-CoV-2 S/N and four cold-coronavirus spikes. With respect to this clonotype: The antigen is undetermined.

The CDR3 length is 20 residues. CDR1 MNHEY and CDR2 SVGAGI come from the germline V gene. V lost 0 bases and J lost 5; bases outside the gene matches: 18. The source is a human donor in good health. The chain couples TRBV6-5 to TRBJ2-3; TRBD1 matches at 9 bases. The sequenced sample was CD4+ T cells from blood, cultured in vitro. CDR3 region: CASSYSTFSGQGLGKDTQYF. The CDR3 nucleotides read TGTGCCAGCAGTTACTCGACTTTCTCGGGACAGGGCTTGGGGAAAGATACGCAGTATTTT.